The T cell receptor (beta chain) described here comes from a study of cytomegalovirus exposure and HLA in healthy donors (dated by TCRdb to about 2017). Background on the whole study: A later analysis indicated that the 95 to 150 validation repertoires were generated on the platform also employed for the approximately 700 repertoires of the first cohort. A separate validation cohort of 90 to 150 different subjects was used in addition to the approximately 640-subject first cohort. The study aimed to test whether cataloging public T cell receptors could reveal signatures of past pathogen exposure. The study combined high-throughput TCR immunosequencing, statistical association of individual TCRs with disease status, and machine learning to predict cytomegalovirus infection status. On the study overall, not on this receptor specifically: According to the authors, the approach could potentially be generalized to other disease states and immunological phenotypes. A later analysis found that TCRs clustered in the first cohort also tended to co-occur in the roughly 110 validation repertoires, with approximately 94% of cluster scores above 0. In vitro tests confirmed that a few of the cytomegalovirus-associated TCR beta chains recognize cytomegalovirus antigens. The study listed 164 TCR beta chains as associated with cytomegalovirus. The classifier was reported to diagnose cytomegalovirus status with high specificity and sensitivity in both the original cohort and the validation cohort. Most TCR sequences were seen in very few donors, while some public TCRs were found in many individuals. The validation cohort had no HLA typing available for a later analysis, so co-occurrence within that cohort was assessed over all 120 or so repertoires.

The donors were included in the validation cohort of some 120 subjects, a group kept apart from the approximately 670-subject first cohort. The V and J ends are trimmed by 3 bases and 8 bases, leaving 13 bases between them. CDR1 and CDR2, per the germline V gene, are KGHSH and LQKENI. There are 13 amino acids in the CDR3, from cysteine to phenylalanine inclusive. Of all the DNA, just the CDR3 is kept, 39 bases in frame from base 1. This clone was seen only a few times. Its antigen is currently not known. No much larger clonotype is one base removed from it; base qualities were not supplied. Libraries were made using the immunoSEQ multiplex PCR assay. From the authors' description of their analysis: A statistical classification framework was built to diagnose cytomegalovirus status from the catalog of TCR beta chain sequences. What TCRdb holds here is the immuneACCESS table cut down to in-frame rearrangements. Part of the clones is not present; checked against another copy, under half of the missing clones reflect an unresolved V gene, and the others are unexplained. The D gene and trimming were derived from the DNA, and the V and J assignments and clone size from that table. Across this sample there are about 54,000 clones, with roughly nine tenths seen only once. Roughly 8.4% of the sample is taken by the ten largest.

The V and J genes are TRBV18 and TRBJ1-1; the D gene is unclear. The sequence derives from a woman aged 18 to 35 in good health and CMV-seropositive. The sample comprised PBMCs. Here the CDR3 is given as CASSPQDYGEAFF. The nucleotide sequence reads as follows: TGTGCCAGCTCACCTCAGGATTACGGCGAAGCTTTCTTT.